This T cell receptor (beta chain) was identified during a study of OX40 agonist ivuxolimab in advanced cancers. Study-wide background: People in dose escalation had one of these cancers: hepatocellular carcinoma, melanoma, renal cell or head and neck cancer. Study-wide findings and caveats: Antigen targets of the expanded peripheral T cells went undetermined. Some patients without response likewise showed low normalized clonal expansion.

This clone appeared a single time. No antigen is known for it. V was pared by 2 bases and J by 7 bases, with 11 bases between. The CDR3 contains 14 residues. Per the germline V gene, CDR1 is MNHEY and CDR2 is SVGAGI. The method was immunoSEQ multiplex PCR; TCRdb's version includes in-frame clones alone and lacks a portion of them. The sample holds 50,000 to 65,000 clones, about 85% seen once. The sample consisted of CD4+ or CD8+ T cells sorted from blood, taken in a trial of the OX40 agonist ivuxolimab. This TCR came from an adult with an advanced solid tumor such as melanoma, head and neck, liver or kidney cancer. This sequence joins TRBV6-5 and TRBJ2-2; D is uncertain. This CDR3 is CASSYVVAGGELFF. The CDR3 nucleotides read TGTGCCAGCAGTTACGTAGTAGCTGGCGGGGAGCTGTTTTTT.